Below are 14 T cell receptor beta chains sequenced from a single sample in a study of vaccination effects on CD4 cells after COVID-19. Profiled with immunoSEQ multiplex PCR; TCRdb holds only in-frame clones, not every one. Among some 50,000 clones listed, around 74% were seen once. Cells that had been cultured for 10 days were the source of isolated CD4+ T cells. PCR-confirmed SARS-CoV-2 infection occurred in the person between March and December 2020. BNT162b2 vaccine or mRNA-1273 vaccine was given to participants in two doses. These TCRs' antigens remain unknown. The sample here was CD4+ T cells from PBMCs cultured without peptide, taken after COVID-19 vaccination. These TCRs come from a human donor who had a prior SARS-CoV-2 infection.

V gene TRBV11-2 combines with J gene TRBJ1-4; no firm D call. The V end lost 1 base, the J end lost 4 bases, and 7 bases lay between the germline ends. CDR1 and CDR2 from the germline V gene are SGHAT and FQNNGV. This CDR3 has 14 residues. The CDR3 loop reads CASSLAPYNEKLFF. CDR3 nucleotide sequence: TGTGCCAGCAGCTTAGCCCCTTATAATGAAAAACTGTTTTTT.

This clone was detected only a few times. The chain recombines TRBV19 with TRBJ1-5, with D tentatively TRBD1 (6 bases). The CDR3 is 15 amino acids. Germline V gene lookup returns CDR1 LNHDA and CDR2 SQIVND (reference sequence). V was cut by 4 bases and J by 4 bases, with 14 bases left in between. The CDR3 protein is CASSTEGTMNQPQHF. In DNA, the CDR3 is TGTGCCAGTAGTACTGAAGGGACAATGAATCAGCCCCAGCATTTT.

The rearrangement uses TRBV18 and TRBJ2-3; D may be TRBD2 (5 bases). Germline V CDR1 and CDR2: KGHSH, LQKENI. V gave up 2 bases and J gave up 1 base, with 19 bases separating them. There are 18 residues in the CDR3. The chain's CDR3 is CASSPNGLGGVGTDTQYF. Here the CDR3 DNA reads TGTGCCAGCTCACCAAATGGTTTAGGAGGTGTTGGCACAGATACGCAGTATTTT.

The V gene is TRBV25-1, the J gene TRBJ2-7; D possibly matches TRBD1 or TRBD2 (5 bases each). With 3 bases removed from V and 1 base from J, the gap between germline ends came to 13 bases. The CDR3 totals 15 residues. Germline V gene data show CDR1 as MGHDK and CDR2 as SYGVNS. CDR3 nucleotide sequence: TGTGCCAGCAGTGATCCGGGGCTCGATTCCTACGAGCAGTACTTC. This encodes CASSDPGLDSYEQYF.

This clone has only a few counts. V and J are TRBV2 and TRBJ1-1; maybe TRBD1 (6 bases). Germline V gene sequence: CDR1 SNHLY, CDR2 FYNNEI. With 5 bases removed from V and 4 bases from J, the gap between germline ends came to 11 bases. The CDR3 has 13 residues. The CDR3 here is CASSSDRTTEAFF. The CDR3 region has the DNA TGTGCCAGCAGTTCCGACAGGACCACTGAAGCTTTCTTT. The whole variable domain, remainder taken from reference TRBV2 and TRBJ1-1, is EPEVTQTPSHQVTQMGQEVILRCVPISNHLYFYWYRQILGQKVEFLVSFYNNEISEKSEIFDDQFSVERPDGSNFTLKIRSTKLEDSAMYFCASSSDRTTEAFFGQGTRLTVV.

The V and J genes are TRBV15 and TRBJ1-6, with D maybe TRBD1 (5 bases). This CDR3 is 17 amino acids long. The ends were cut back, 0 bases at V and 8 bases at J, with 17 bases in the middle. Germline V gives CDR1 LNHNV, CDR2 YYDKDF (reference sequence). The CDR3 sequence is CATSRDLPGGADSPLHF. CDR3 bases: TGTGCCACCAGCAGAGATCTCCCGGGAGGGGCTGATTCACCCCTCCACTTT.

The J gene is TRBJ2-5, the V gene TRBV4-1, with D perhaps TRBD1 or TRBD2 (5 bases each). Germline assignment: CDR1 MGHRA and CDR2 YSYEKL. Trimming stripped 7 bases from V and 5 bases from J, with 17 bases between. The CDR3 extends over 14 amino acids. This CDR3 is CASTPRTGTETQYF. The CDR3 DNA follows: TGCGCCAGCACCCCAAGGACGGGGACGGAGACCCAGTACTTC.

CDR3 residues: CASSLTRTSGVYNEQFF. The CDR3 DNA follows: TGTGCCAGCAGCCTAACCCGGACTAGCGGGGTCTACAATGAGCAGTTCTTC. The chain employs TRBV9 and TRBJ2-1; 12 bases match TRBD2. The CDR3 runs to 17 residues. The V gene end was trimmed by 4 bases and the J gene end by 3 bases; junction bases not matched to a gene: 8. The V gene's germline CDR1 is SGDLS and CDR2 YYNGEE.

The chain links TRBV2 to TRBJ1-5, with D maybe TRBD1 (5 bases). V was clipped by 7 bases and J by 3 bases, with 16 bases between them. The CDR3 spans 15 residues. Germline CDR1 and CDR2: SNHLY and FYNNEI. The CDR3 loop reads CASTLGAGTNQPQHF. Written as DNA, the CDR3 is TGTGCCAGCACTCTCGGGGCAGGCACCAATCAGCCCCAGCATTTT.

The chain uses TRBV7-8 and TRBJ2-7; D is uncertain. The CDR3 runs 16 residues. V was clipped by 2 bases and J by 0 bases, with 14 bases between them. CDR1 SGHVS and CDR2 FQNEAQ come from the germline V gene. CDR3 residues: CASSLRVQDGSYEQYF. CDR3 DNA: TGTGCCAGCAGCTTAAGGGTCCAGGACGGCTCCTACGAGCAGTACTTC.

This clone was found once. The chain links TRBV19 to TRBJ2-5; D might be TRBD1 (5 bases). V was shortened by 5 bases and J by 8 bases, with 15 bases between the two germline ends. Germline V gene sequence: CDR1 LNHDA, CDR2 SQIVND (reference sequence). CDR3 length: 13 amino acids. This CDR3 is CASSQGFFFTQYF. DNA for the CDR3: TGTGCCAGTAGTCAGGGTTTTTTTTTCACCCAGTACTTC.

The V call is TRBV5-1, the J call TRBJ1-1, with D perhaps TRBD1 (5 bases). V lost 1 base and J 0 bases, leaving 13 bases between the germline ends. Germline CDR1 SGHRS, CDR2 YFSETQ. The length of the CDR3 is 16 residues. The CDR3 nucleotides read TGCGCCAGCAGCTTGCATGGGACCCCGGTGAACACTGAAGCTTTCTTT. Translation gives CASSLHGTPVNTEAFF.

This chain joins TRBV6-6 and TRBJ1-4; 8 nucleotides match TRBD1. CDR1 MNHNY and CDR2 SVGAGI come from the germline V gene (reference sequence). Trimming cost V 6 bases and J 2 bases; bases outside gene matches: 5. CDR3 length: 15 residues. The CDR3 region is CASSNHRGTNEKLFF. The CDR3 DNA reads TGTGCCAGCAGCAACCACAGGGGGACTAATGAAAAACTGTTTTTT.

This clone was recorded once. The chain links TRBV19 to TRBJ1-1; the D is unclear. Trimming took off 3 bases at V and 7 bases at J, with 12 bases between the two ends. Germline CDR1 reads LNHDA; CDR2 reads SQIVND (reference sequence). The CDR3 totals 13 residues. CDR3 nucleotide sequence: TGTGCCAGTAGTATCGGCAGGAACGGTGAAGCTTTCTTT. It is translated as CASSIGRNGEAFF.